These 14 T cell receptor beta chains came from one sample sequenced in a study of PD-1 blockade in classical Hodgkin lymphoma. Here immunoSEQ multiplex PCR was the method, and the copy in TCRdb shows in-frame clones only, minus some. Counted here are over 85,000 clones, roughly 76% occurring once; the ten biggest clones make up under 20%. Brentuximab vedotin exposure varied, and every patient relapsed after autologous stem cell transplantation. The sequenced sample was peripheral blood mononuclear cells (PBMCs), obtained before the second cycle of nivolumab. The receptors shown here come from a human donor with classical Hodgkin lymphoma.

The chain links TRBV6-1 to TRBJ1-5; 7 bases are a match to TRBD1. CDR3 size: 13 residues. Germline loops: CDR1 MNHNS, CDR2 SASEGT. The junction had 2 bases not matched to a gene; V was cut back by 5 bases and J by 4 bases. CDR3 residues: CASSPRGNQPQHF. The CDR3 DNA sequence: TGTGCCAGCAGTCCCAGGGGGAATCAGCCCCAGCATTTT.

The rearrangement links TRBV19 to TRBJ1-1; 8 bases are shared with TRBD1. J gave up 3 bases and V 2 bases, and 5 bases lay outside the gene matches. Looked up from germline, CDR1 is LNHDA and CDR2 is SQIVND (reference sequence). This CDR3 comprises 15 residues. CDR3 sequence reads: CASSISDRDDTEAFF. CDR3 DNA sequence: TGTGCCAGTAGTATATCGGACAGGGATGACACTGAAGCTTTCTTT.

This sequence joins TRBV5-1 and TRBJ1-1, with D unresolved. Deletions cut 4 bases from V and 3 bases from J, with 10 bases between. CDR1 and CDR2 (germline): SGHRS, YFSETQ. The length of the CDR3 is 13 residues. CDR3 bases: TGCGCCAGCAGCGCGTCCGGGGACACTGAAGCTTTCTTT. This codes for CASSASGDTEAFF.

J is TRBJ2-7 and V is TRBV9; D might be TRBD1 or TRBD2, each matching 7 bases. In germline, CDR1 is SGDLS, CDR2 YYNGEE. This CDR3 is built from 15 residues. V lost 0 bases to trimming and J lost 6 bases, with 16 bases between them. The DNA of the CDR3 is TGTGCCAGCAGCGTAGATAGGGGAGGGGGCCGCGAGCAGTACTTC. Protein product: CASSVDRGGGREQYF.

The genes are TRBV18 and TRBJ2-7; no clear D. This CDR3 comprises 14 residues. Germline V CDR1 and CDR2: KGHSH, LQKENI. V lost 1 base and J lost 0, with 7 bases in between. The CDR3 is CASSPLPGSYEQYF. The CDR3 DNA is TGTGCCAGCTCACCACTCCCGGGCTCCTACGAGCAGTACTTC.

This chain uses TRBV25-1 with TRBJ2-1; the D call may be TRBD1 or TRBD2 (5 bases each). The germline V and J ends were trimmed by 5 bases and 6 bases, with 17 bases remaining between them. Germline CDR1 and CDR2: MGHDK and SYGVNS. The CDR3 extends over 15 amino acids. The CDR3 region has the DNA TGTGCCAGCAGTCCCTCGAGGGGTGATCTCAATGAGCAGTTCTTC. Its translation: CASSPSRGDLNEQFF. The complete variable domain, with remaining parts taken from reference TRBV25-1 and TRBJ2-1, reads EADIYQTPRYLVIGTGKKITLECSQTMGHDKMYWYQQDPGMELHLIHYSYGVNSTEKGDLSSESTVSRIRTEHFPLTLESARPSHTSQYLCASSPSRGDLNEQFFGPGTRLTVL.

The chain couples TRBV7-3 to TRBJ2-7, with D possibly TRBD2 on 6 matching bases. This CDR3 contains 16 residues. CDR1 is SGHTA, CDR2 FQGTGA, per germline. V gave up 3 bases and J gave up 2 bases, with 17 bases separating them. In DNA form, the CDR3 reads TGTGCCAGCAGCTTTAATGCGGGGCTTGCCACCTACGAGCAGTACTTC. Encoded protein: CASSFNAGLATYEQYF. The entire variable domain, with the rest obtained from reference TRBV7-3 and TRBJ2-7, is as follows: GAGVSQTPSNKVTEKGKYVELRCDPISGHTALYWYRQSLGQGPEFLIYFQGTGAADDSGLPNDRFFAVRPEGSVSTLKIQRTERGDSAVYLCASSFNAGLATYEQYFGPGTRLTVT.

This clone has a single count. This chain joins TRBV18 and TRBJ2-3; D is ambiguous. In germline, CDR1 is KGHSH, CDR2 LQKENI. The CDR3 length is 15 residues. Deletions cut 2 bases from V and 2 bases from J, with 11 bases between. The CDR3: CASSPVSATTDTQYF. The CDR3 DNA sequence: TGTGCCAGCTCACCAGTTTCGGCGACCACAGATACGCAGTATTTT.

The chain carries TRBV7-2 and TRBJ1-2, with D perhaps matching TRBD1 (5 bases). This CDR3 contains 12 residues. Germline values: CDR1 SGHTA, CDR2 FQGNSA. Trimming removed 10 bases from V and 0 bases from J, with 9 bases in between. The DNA of the CDR3 is TGTGCCACAGACAGACCTAACTATGGCTACACCTTC. Residues: CATDRPNYGYTF.

This chain joins TRBV5-6 and TRBJ1-1; 9 positions match TRBD1. With 5 bases clipped from V and 5 bases from J, the junction kept 13 bases outside the gene matches. The CDR3 has 16 amino acids. The germline V gene encodes CDR1 SGHDT and CDR2 YYEEEE. CDR3 DNA sequence: TGTGCCAGCAGATTCGGATTACAGGGGGCGAGTACTGAAGCTTTCTTT. This translates into CASRFGLQGASTEAFF.

This clone has more than one count but fewer than ten. At one end the junction does not follow the germline gene, possibly because of a read error. The chain carries TRBV28 and TRBJ1-5; D perhaps matches TRBD1 (5 bases). The CDR3 totals 15 residues. Germline loops: CDR1 MDHEN, CDR2 SYDVKM. CDR3 protein: CASRLEPGGNQPQHF. CDR3 bases: TGTGCCAGCCGTTTGGAGCCCGGGGGGAATCAGCCCCAGCATTTT.

CDR3: CASSLIDGGEQYF. CDR3 nucleotide sequence: TGTGCCAGCAGCTTGATCGATGGGGGGGAGCAGTACTTC. This sequence joins TRBV7-6 and TRBJ2-7; D might be TRBD2 (6 bases). Trimming cost V 3 bases and J 7 bases, with 13 bases left between them. There are 13 residues in the CDR3. CDR1 is SGHVS and CDR2 is FNYEAQ in the germline V gene. Full variable domain (remainder filled in from reference TRBV7-6 and TRBJ2-7): GAGVSQSPRYKVTKRGQDVALRCDPISGHVSLYWYRQALGQGPEFLTYFNYEAQQDKSGLPNDRFSAERPEGSISTLTIQRTEQRDSAMYRCASSLIDGGEQYFGPGTRLTVT.

This rearrangement joins TRBV6-1 to TRBJ1-1; 9 nucleotides agree with TRBD1. Per germline, CDR1 MNHNS and CDR2 SASEGT. J was trimmed by 4 bases and V by 2 bases; bases with no gene match: 5. The CDR3 consists of 15 residues. The CDR3 region is CASSERQGGITEAFF. The DNA for the CDR3 is TGTGCCAGCAGTGAAAGACAGGGGGGGATCACTGAAGCTTTCTTT.

This sequence joins TRBV27 and TRBJ1-4, with D perhaps matching TRBD1 (5 bases). With 3 bases removed from V and 4 bases from J, the gap between germline ends came to 12 bases. The CDR3 totals 15 residues. Germline V CDR1 and CDR2: MNHEY, SMNVEV (reference sequence). CDR3 loop: CASSLTGANNEKLFF. The CDR3 bases are TGTGCCAGCAGTTTGACCGGGGCCAATAATGAAAAACTGTTTTTT.